This TCR beta chain was captured by sequencing in a study of T cells in localized non-small cell lung cancer. Findings and limits, study-wide: Of the top 100 tumor clones, median roughly 55 were in adjacent lung, approximately 28 among its top 100. Heterogeneity stays possible, as sequencing covered only one tumor region. Uninvolved adjacent lung showed higher T cell clonality than tumor. Prolonged overall survival went with higher T cell density in the blood.

Assay used: immunoSEQ multiplex PCR; TCRdb lists only in-frame clones, some missing. This sample has tens of thousands of clones, with about 90% found just once. The CDR3 spans 15 residues. Unmatched junction bases numbered 5, after V lost 0 bases and J lost 5 bases. From germline, CDR1 is SEHNR and CDR2 FQNEAQ (reference sequence). Comments on this clone: Antigen: not known.

The source is a male donor at least 60 years old with stage I squamous cell lung carcinoma. This chain joins TRBV7-9 and TRBJ2-5, with 8 bases fitting TRBD1. Sequenced material: peripheral blood, taken before any cancer treatment. As DNA, the CDR3 is TGTGCCAGCAGCTTAGCCTACGACAGGGGTGAGACCCAGTACTTC. It specifies CASSLAYDRGETQYF.